The 28 T cell receptor beta chains presented below share a single source sample, sequenced in a study of cytotoxic CD8 clonotypes in ibrutinib-treated CLL. Sequencing was performed with immunoSEQ multiplex PCR; in TCRdb, only in-frame clones are kept and a portion is missing. Here the sample spans almost 250,000 clones, 70% being singletons. Sample: PBMCs, taken after 24 months of ibrutinib treatment. The source of these receptors is a human donor with chronic lymphocytic leukemia.

The chain carries TRBV18 and TRBJ1-2, with 8 positions matching TRBD1. V shed 4 bases and J 4 bases; nucleotides not matched to a gene: 5. The germline V gene encodes CDR1 KGHSH and CDR2 LQKENI. The length of the CDR3 is 14 residues. The CDR3 loop reads CASSLAGQGYGYTF. For the CDR3, the DNA is TGTGCCAGCTCACTAGCCGGACAGGGCTATGGCTACACCTTC.

J is TRBJ2-4 and V is TRBV7-2, with a possible D match to TRBD1 (6 bases). Germline CDR1 is SGHTA and CDR2 is FQGNSA. Trimming removed 4 bases at V and 8 bases at J, with 15 bases between. This CDR3 has 14 amino acids. CDR3 DNA sequence: TGTGCCAGCAGCTCAGGACAGCTGGGGGACATTCAGTACTTC. It codes for CASSSGQLGDIQYF.

The V and J genes are TRBV6-1 and TRBJ2-5; 9 positions agree with TRBD1. The CDR3 consists of 12 residues. J was trimmed by 6 bases and V by 8 bases; bases with no gene match: 4. CDR1 is MNHNS and CDR2 is SASEGT in the germline V gene. The DNA of the CDR3 is TGTGCCAGCGGGGACAGGGTAAAGACCCAGTACTTC. This gives the protein CASGDRVKTQYF.

This chain joins TRBV7-3 and TRBJ2-7; TRBD1 might be the D (5 bases). Germline CDR1 and CDR2: SGHTA and FQGTGA. Trimming removed 1 base from V and 5 bases from J, with 12 bases in between. There are 14 residues in the CDR3. This chain's CDR3 is CASSLIAGFHEQYF. The CDR3 DNA reads TGTGCCAGCAGCTTAATCGCAGGGTTCCACGAGCAGTACTTC.

This chain uses TRBV7-2 with TRBJ1-4; D is perhaps TRBD1 (6 bases). The CDR3 totals 16 residues. Trimming took off 3 bases at V and 7 bases at J, with 18 bases between the two ends. Germline CDR1 SGHTA, CDR2 FQGNSA. CDR3 sequence reads: CASSFGNTVTGEKLFF. CDR3 DNA: TGTGCCAGCAGCTTCGGAAACACAGTGACAGGTGAAAAACTGTTTTTT. The full variable domain, in which reference TRBV7-2 and TRBJ1-4 provide the parts outside the CDR3, is GAGVSQSPSNKVTEKGKDVELRCDPISGHTALYWYRQSLGQGLEFLIYFQGNSAPDKSGLPSDRFSAERTGGSVSTLTIQRTQQEDSAVYLCASSFGNTVTGEKLFFGSGTQLSVL.

J is TRBJ2-7 and V is TRBV27; TRBD1 might be the D (6 bases). Germline V gene sequence: CDR1 MNHEY, CDR2 SMNVEV (reference sequence). The CDR3 extends over 17 amino acids. Trimming stripped 6 bases from V and 1 base from J, with 22 bases between. CDR3 nucleotides: TGTGCCAGCAGACCAGCCCCGGCACAGGGCTTATCCTACGAGCAGTACTTC. It yields the protein CASRPAPAQGLSYEQYF.

The J gene is TRBJ2-3, the V gene TRBV18, with TRBD1 matching over 12 bases. Germline lookup yields CDR1 KGHSH and CDR2 LQKENI. This CDR3 is built from 17 residues. J lost 5 bases, V lost 3 bases, and 9 bases had no gene match. CDR3 protein: CASSPIPGQGAGDTQYF. Written as DNA, the CDR3 is TGTGCCAGCTCACCTATCCCGGGACAGGGGGCCGGAGATACGCAGTATTTT.

This clone has just a few counts. The same CDR3 arises from other DNA sequences in this sample as well. This CDR3 reads CATLAGYNEQFF. In DNA form, the CDR3 reads TGTGCCACACTAGCGGGGTACAATGAGCAGTTCTTC. The chain employs TRBV28 and TRBJ2-1, with 10 bases identical to TRBD2. Unmatched junction bases numbered 1, after V lost 10 bases and J lost 4 bases. In germline, CDR1 is MDHEN, CDR2 SYDVKM. This CDR3 comprises 12 residues. The full variable domain, rest sourced from reference TRBV28 and TRBJ2-1, is DVKVTQSSRYLVKRTGEKVFLECVQDMDHENMFWYRQDPGLGLRLIYFSYDVKMKEKGDIPEGYSVSREKKERFSLILESASTNQTSMYLCATLAGYNEQFFGPGTRLTVL.

This sequence joins TRBV20-1 and TRBJ2-1; D perhaps matches TRBD2 (6 bases). The V end was cut by 3 bases, the J end by 9 bases, with 9 bases between. In germline, CDR1 is DFQATT, CDR2 SNEGSKA (reference sequence). This CDR3 has 11 residues. For the CDR3, the DNA is TGCAGTGCTAGTGGGGGGTTTGAGCAGTTCTTC. This sequence encodes CSASGGFEQFF.

The chain combines TRBV4-2 with TRBJ2-2; 13 bases agree with TRBD2. This CDR3 has 17 residues. Looked up from germline, CDR1 is LGHNA and CDR2 is YNFKEQ. After removal of 1 base from V and 6 bases from J, the junction contained 5 bases not matched to a gene. This chain's CDR3 is CASSQATSGRAAGELFF. The DNA for the CDR3 is TGTGCCAGCAGCCAAGCAACTAGCGGGAGGGCCGCCGGGGAGCTGTTTTTT.

In nucleotides, the CDR3 is TGTGCCAGCAGCCAGCCGGGACTAGCGGATGCGGGAGAGACCCAGTACTTC. Translation gives CASSQPGLADAGETQYF. The chain couples TRBV11-3 to TRBJ2-5; 11 bases match TRBD2. This CDR3 has 17 amino acids. Germline V gene data show CDR1 as SGHNT and CDR2 as YENEEA. V lost 5 bases, J lost 4 bases, and 12 bases stayed unmatched.

A note on this clone: This specimen includes other DNA sequences encoding the same CDR3. The genes are TRBV20-1 and TRBJ2-7; D ambiguous. Germline CDR1 is DFQATT and CDR2 is SNEGSKA (reference sequence). CDR3 length: 11 amino acids. V lost 1 base, J lost 3 bases, and 4 bases lay in between. The CDR3 nucleotides are TGCAGTGCTAGAGGGGACTACGAGCAGTACTTC. Translated, it gives CSARGDYEQYF.

The chain is built from TRBV28 and TRBJ2-2; D gene uncertain. This CDR3 region has 13 residues. The V end was cut by 6 bases, the J end by 6 bases, with 11 bases between. Germline CDR1 and CDR2: MDHEN and SYDVKM. CDR3 sequence: CASRSGPPGELFF. The CDR3 DNA is TGTGCCAGCAGGAGTGGACCCCCCGGGGAGCTGTTTTTT. The whole variable domain, filled in from reference TRBV28 and TRBJ2-2, reads DVKVTQSSRYLVKRTGEKVFLECVQDMDHENMFWYRQDPGLGLRLIYFSYDVKMKEKGDIPEGYSVSREKKERFSLILESASTNQTSMYLCASRSGPPGELFFGEGSRLTVL.

The chain links TRBV30 to TRBJ2-2, with 8 bases lining up with TRBD1. CDR3 length: 15 amino acids. Germline CDR1 and CDR2: GTSNPN and SVGIG (reference sequence). Unmatched junction bases numbered 7, after V lost 2 bases and J lost 5 bases. The CDR3 region has the DNA TGTGCCTGGAGTTTGAGGACAGGGTGGACCGGGGAGCTGTTTTTT. Residues: CAWSLRTGWTGELFF.

This clone has just a few counts. The genes are TRBV4-3 and TRBJ2-5; 13 nucleotides match TRBD2. Trimming removed 3 bases from V and 3 bases from J; junction bases left unmatched: 1. This CDR3 comprises 15 residues. Germline V lookup: CDR1 LGHNA, CDR2 YSLEER. CDR3 sequence: CASSHGLAGEETQYF. The CDR3 coding sequence is TGCGCCAGCAGCCACGGACTAGCGGGAGAAGAGACCCAGTACTTC.

V and J are TRBV28 and TRBJ2-6; D gene ambiguous. The CDR3 is 14 residues long. Trimming cost V 6 bases and J 4 bases, with 10 bases left between them. The V gene's germline CDR1 is MDHEN and CDR2 SYDVKM. The CDR3 DNA reads as TGTGCCAGCAGACCTGCGACCGGGGCCAACGTCCTGACTTTC. Amino acids: CASRPATGANVLTF.

This clone was seen a handful of times. The rearrangement links TRBV19 to TRBJ2-1, with TRBD2 matching over 10 bases. The germline V gene has CDR1 LNHDA and CDR2 SQIVND (reference sequence). V lost 3 bases and J lost 4; bases outside the gene matches: 6. This CDR3 is built from 16 residues. The CDR3 is CASSIHQAGGYNEQFF. The DNA of the CDR3 is TGTGCCAGTAGTATTCATCAAGCGGGAGGGTACAATGAGCAGTTCTTC.

In this sample, this clone turned up a few times. The chain employs TRBV30 and TRBJ2-4; D is unclear. CDR1 is GTSNPN and CDR2 is SVGIG in the germline V gene (reference sequence). The CDR3 sequence is 15 residues long. Trimming shortened V by 1 base and J by 1 base, and 11 bases separated the two germline ends. The CDR3 protein is CAWSESLSAKNIQYF. CDR3 DNA sequence: TGTGCCTGGAGTGAAAGTTTGTCGGCCAAAAACATTCAGTACTTC.

The chain combines TRBV9 with TRBJ2-1; 12 bases are shared with TRBD2. The CDR3 contains 22 residues. CDR1 SGDLS and CDR2 YYNGEE come from the germline V gene. Losses at the gene ends were 0 bases for V and 6 bases for J; bases not matched to a gene: 22. DNA for the CDR3: TGTGCCAGCAGCGTAGAGAGTTTCCCGGGACTAGCGGGTGGCTACCACGGCAATGAGCAGTTCTTC. It translates to CASSVESFPGLAGGYHGNEQFF.

This clone came up a few times. V is TRBV27 and J is TRBJ2-3; D gene uncertain. Deletions cut 11 bases from V and 2 bases from J, with 11 bases between. In germline, CDR1 is MNHEY, CDR2 SMNVEV (reference sequence). The CDR3 runs to 12 residues. The CDR3 sequence: CAPGGYTDTQYF. The CDR3 region has the DNA TGTGCCCCCGGTGGCTACACAGATACGCAGTATTTT.

This clone was counted a single time. V and J are TRBV29-1 and TRBJ1-1; D is unclear. CDR3 length equals 11 residues. Germline V gene sequence: CDR1 SQVTM, CDR2 ANQGSEA. CDR3 DNA sequence: TGCAGTTTTGGTTTTGGCACTGAAGCTTTCTTT. This sequence encodes CSFGFGTEAFF.

The J gene is TRBJ1-2, the V gene TRBV6-6, with TRBD1 matching over 8 bases. The V gene's germline CDR1 is MNHNY and CDR2 SVGAGI (reference sequence). The CDR3 runs 14 residues. Trimming cost V 6 bases and J 3 bases; bases outside gene matches: 6. CDR3 nucleotides: TGTGCCAGCAGGATGACAGGGGCGGACTATGGCTACACCTTC. Protein: CASRMTGADYGYTF.

The V call is TRBV4-3, the J call TRBJ1-2; possibly TRBD1 for D (6 bases). This CDR3 is 14 amino acids long. V lost 4 bases and J lost 2, with 11 bases in between. Per the germline V gene, CDR1 is LGHNA and CDR2 is YSLEER. Here the CDR3 reads CASSPHTGNYGYTF. The CDR3, as DNA: TGCGCCAGCAGCCCGCATACAGGGAACTATGGCTACACCTTC.

V and J are TRBV9 and TRBJ1-2; tentative D call: TRBD1 (5 bases). The CDR3 is 15 residues long. V lost 0 bases to trimming and J lost 7 bases, with 16 bases between them. The germline V gene has CDR1 SGDLS and CDR2 YYNGEE. For the CDR3, the DNA is TGTGCCAGCAGCGTAGTTCCTACAGGAGGAGGTGGCTACACCTTC. Protein product: CASSVVPTGGGGYTF.

The genes are TRBV2 and TRBJ2-7, with TRBD2 matching over 9 bases. This CDR3 is 15 amino acids long. Per germline, CDR1 SNHLY and CDR2 FYNNEI. Trimming cost V 1 base and J 1 base; bases outside gene matches: 2. The CDR3 DNA follows: TGTGCCAGCAGTGAAGTGGCGGGAGGGTCCTACGAGCAGTACTTC. Its protein product is CASSEVAGGSYEQYF.

The gene calls are TRBV25-1 and TRBJ1-1; 7 bases agree with TRBD1. With 6 bases clipped from V and 0 bases from J, the junction kept 7 bases outside the gene matches. Germline V CDR1 and CDR2: MGHDK, SYGVNS. This CDR3 is built from 15 residues. For the CDR3, the DNA is TGTGCCAGCAGCACCAAGGGGGCTGTGAACACTGAAGCTTTCTTT. The encoded protein is CASSTKGAVNTEAFF.

This chain uses TRBV10-3 with TRBJ1-1, with D tentatively TRBD1 (6 bases). In germline, CDR1 is ENHRY, CDR2 SYGVKD. Trimming removed 6 bases from V and 3 bases from J, with 17 bases in between. This CDR3 has 15 residues. The CDR3 is CAISHGGGLYTEAFF. The CDR3 DNA is TGTGCCATCAGCCACGGGGGCGGTTTGTACACTGAAGCTTTCTTT.

This chain joins TRBV7-9 and TRBJ2-7; 7 nucleotides line up with TRBD1. Germline values: CDR1 SEHNR, CDR2 FQNEAQ (reference sequence). The CDR3 contains 14 residues. With V trimmed by 3 bases and J by 5 bases, 7 bases remained unmatched. CDR3 coding DNA: TGTGCCAGCAGCTTTGGGACAGCTCCTAACGAGCAGTACTTC. Protein: CASSFGTAPNEQYF.